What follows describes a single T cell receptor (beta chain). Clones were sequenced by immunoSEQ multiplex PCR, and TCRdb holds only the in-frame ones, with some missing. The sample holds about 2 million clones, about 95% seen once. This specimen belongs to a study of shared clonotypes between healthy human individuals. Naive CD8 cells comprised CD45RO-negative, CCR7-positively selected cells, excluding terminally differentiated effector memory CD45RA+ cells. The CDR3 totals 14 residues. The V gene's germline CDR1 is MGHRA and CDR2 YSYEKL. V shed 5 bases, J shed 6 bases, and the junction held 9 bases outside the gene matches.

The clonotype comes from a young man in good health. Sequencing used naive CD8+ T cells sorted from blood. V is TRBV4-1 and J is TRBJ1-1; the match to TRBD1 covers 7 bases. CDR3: CASSSTTGTAEAFF. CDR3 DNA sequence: TGCGCCAGCAGCTCAACGACAGGGACGGCTGAAGCTTTCTTT.